What follows are 5 T cell receptor beta chains derived from one specimen sequenced in a study of OX40 agonist ivuxolimab in advanced cancers. Using immunoSEQ multiplex PCR, the repertoire was profiled, and TCRdb retains in-frame clones only, with some absent. The table shows about 35,000 clones, with approximately 80% occurring only once. Here the sequenced sample was CD4+ or CD8+ T cells sorted from blood, taken in a trial of the OX40 agonist ivuxolimab. Source of these receptors: an adult with an advanced solid tumor such as melanoma, head and neck, liver or kidney cancer.

The chain employs TRBV27 and TRBJ2-2; 7 bases line up with TRBD1. CDR3 length: 15 residues. Looked up from germline, CDR1 is MNHEY and CDR2 is SMNVEV (reference sequence). Losses at the gene ends were 6 bases for V and 5 bases for J; bases not matched to a gene: 9. The CDR3 region has the DNA TGTGCCAGCAGCCCGTCATCAGGGGGAACCGGGGAGCTGTTTTTT. It codes for CASSPSSGGTGELFF.

Details on this clone: The sample carries other DNA sequences with the same CDR3. The chain is built from TRBV9 and TRBJ2-5; D possibly corresponds to TRBD1 (5 bases). CDR1 and CDR2 (germline): SGDLS, YYNGEE. The CDR3 extends over 13 amino acids. V was trimmed by 2 bases and J by 3 bases, leaving 8 bases between them. DNA of the CDR3: TGTGCCAGCAGCGTCGGCAGGGAAGAGACCCAGTACTTC. It translates to CASSVGREETQYF. The full variable domain, its missing parts supplied by reference TRBV9 and TRBJ2-5, is DSGVTQTPKHLITATGQRVTLRCSPRSGDLSVYWYQQSLDQGLQFLIQYYNGEERAKGNILERFSAQQFPDLHSELNLSSLELGDSALYFCASSVGREETQYFGPGTRLLVL.

The sample holds one count of this clone. The genes are TRBV11-2 and TRBJ2-7; maybe TRBD2 (5 bases). V was clipped by 1 base and J by 0 bases, with 13 bases between them. CDR3 length equals 16 residues. CDR1 and CDR2 from the germline V gene are SGHAT and FQNNGV. The DNA for the CDR3 is TGTGCCAGCAGCTTAGTGAAAAGCGGCCTCTCCTACGAGCAGTACTTC. This gives the protein CASSLVKSGLSYEQYF.

The rearrangement uses TRBV11-3 and TRBJ2-1; TRBD2 matches 12 bases. The junction had 7 bases not matched to a gene; V was cut back by 1 base and J by 15 bases. Germline V lookup: CDR1 SGHNT, CDR2 YENEEA. There are 14 residues in the CDR3. CDR3 bases: TGTGCCAGCAGCTTAGTACCTAGCGGGGGGGAGAGGTTCTTC. Its protein product is CASSLVPSGGERFF.

In its sample, this clone was seen a few times. The V call is TRBV5-4, the J call TRBJ1-2, with D maybe TRBD1 (5 bases). This CDR3 spans 13 amino acids. V lost 4 bases, J lost 2 bases, and 9 bases lay in between. CDR1 and CDR2 from the germline V gene are SGHNT and YYREEE (reference sequence). This CDR3 reads CASSLGGNYGYTF. The CDR3 coding sequence is TGTGCCAGCAGCCTGGGGGGAAACTATGGCTACACCTTC.